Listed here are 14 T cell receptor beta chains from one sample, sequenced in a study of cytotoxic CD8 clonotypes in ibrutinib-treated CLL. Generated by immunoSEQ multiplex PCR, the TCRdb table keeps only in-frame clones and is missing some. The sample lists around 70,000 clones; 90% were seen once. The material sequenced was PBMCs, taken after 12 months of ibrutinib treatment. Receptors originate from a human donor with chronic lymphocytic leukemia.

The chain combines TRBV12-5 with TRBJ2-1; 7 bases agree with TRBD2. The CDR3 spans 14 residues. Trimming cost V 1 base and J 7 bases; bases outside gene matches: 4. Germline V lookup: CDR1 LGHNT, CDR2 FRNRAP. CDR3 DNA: TGTGCTAGTGGTTTGGGGACTAGGGAAAATGAGCAGTTCTTC. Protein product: CASGLGTRENEQFF. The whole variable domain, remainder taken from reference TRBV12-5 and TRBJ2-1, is DARVTQTPRHKVTEMGQEVTMRCQPILGHNTVFWYRQTMMQGLELLAYFRNRAPLDDSGMPKDRFSAEMPDATLATLKIQPSEPRDSAVYFCASGLGTRENEQFFGPGTRLTVL.

CDR3 sequence: CASSTWDFEAGELFF. In DNA form, the CDR3 reads TGTGCCAGTAGTACCTGGGATTTCGAAGCCGGGGAGCTGTTTTTT. The rearrangement joins TRBV19 to TRBJ2-2; no clear D gene. Trimming stripped 4 bases from V and 6 bases from J, with 15 bases between. This CDR3 comprises 15 residues. Germline V gene sequence: CDR1 LNHDA, CDR2 SQIVND (reference sequence). Drawing the rest from reference TRBV19 and TRBJ2-2, the complete variable domain is DGGITQSPKYLFRKEGQNVTLSCEQNLNHDAMYWYRQDPGQGLRLIYYSQIVNDFQKGDIAEGYSVSREKKESFPLTVTSAQKNPTAFYLCASSTWDFEAGELFFGEGSRLTVL.

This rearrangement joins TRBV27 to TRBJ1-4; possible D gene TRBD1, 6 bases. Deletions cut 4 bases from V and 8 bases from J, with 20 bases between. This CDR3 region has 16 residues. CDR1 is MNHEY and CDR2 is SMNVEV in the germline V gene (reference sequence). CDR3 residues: CASSSLGGGAYEKLFF. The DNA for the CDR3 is TGTGCCAGCAGTTCTCTCGGGGGGGGCGCATACGAAAAACTGTTTTTT.

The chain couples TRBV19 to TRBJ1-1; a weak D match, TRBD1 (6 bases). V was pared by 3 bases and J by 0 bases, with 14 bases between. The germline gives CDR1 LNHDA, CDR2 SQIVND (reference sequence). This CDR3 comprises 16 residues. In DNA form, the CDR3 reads TGTGCCAGTAGTATCCAGGGGCGAACTCTGAACACTGAAGCTTTCTTT. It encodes CASSIQGRTLNTEAFF.

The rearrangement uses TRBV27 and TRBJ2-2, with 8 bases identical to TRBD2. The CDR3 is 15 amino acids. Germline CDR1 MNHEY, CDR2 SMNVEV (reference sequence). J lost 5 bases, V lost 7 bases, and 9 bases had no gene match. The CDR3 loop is CASTSGLGRTGELFF. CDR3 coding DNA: TGTGCCAGCACCTCGGGACTAGGGAGAACCGGGGAGCTGTTTTTT.

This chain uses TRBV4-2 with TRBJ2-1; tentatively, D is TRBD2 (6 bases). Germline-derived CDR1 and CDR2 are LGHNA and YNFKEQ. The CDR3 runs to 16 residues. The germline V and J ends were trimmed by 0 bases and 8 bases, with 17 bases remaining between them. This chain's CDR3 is CASSQEIAVPADEQFF. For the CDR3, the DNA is TGTGCCAGCAGCCAAGAGATAGCGGTGCCGGCGGATGAGCAGTTCTTC.

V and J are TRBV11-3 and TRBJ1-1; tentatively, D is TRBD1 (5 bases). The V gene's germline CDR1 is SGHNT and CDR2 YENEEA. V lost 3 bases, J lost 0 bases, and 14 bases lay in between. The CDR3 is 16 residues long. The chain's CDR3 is CASSLGLPWVNTEAFF. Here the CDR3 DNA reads TGTGCCAGCAGCTTGGGACTCCCCTGGGTGAACACTGAAGCTTTCTTT. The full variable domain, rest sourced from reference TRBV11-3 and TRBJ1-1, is EAGVVQSPRYKIIEKKQPVAFWCNPISGHNTLYWYLQNLGQGPELLIRYENEEAVDDSQLPKDRFSAERLKGVDSTLKIQPAELGDSAVYLCASSLGLPWVNTEAFFGQGTRLTVV.

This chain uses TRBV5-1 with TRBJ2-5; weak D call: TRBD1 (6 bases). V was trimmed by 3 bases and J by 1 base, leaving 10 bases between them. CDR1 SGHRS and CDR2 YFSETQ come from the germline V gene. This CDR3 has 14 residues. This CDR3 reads CASSSMDSQETQYF. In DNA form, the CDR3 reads TGCGCCAGCAGCTCCATGGACAGCCAAGAGACCCAGTACTTC.

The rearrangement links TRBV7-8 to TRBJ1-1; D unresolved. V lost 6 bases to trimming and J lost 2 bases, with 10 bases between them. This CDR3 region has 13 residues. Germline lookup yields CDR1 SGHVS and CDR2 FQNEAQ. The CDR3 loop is CASSGERNTEAFF. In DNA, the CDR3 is TGTGCCAGCAGTGGGGAGAGAAACACTGAAGCTTTCTTT. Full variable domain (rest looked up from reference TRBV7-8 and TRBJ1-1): GAGVSQSPRYKVAKRGQDVALRCDPISGHVSLFWYQQALGQGPEFLTYFQNEAQLDKSGLPSDRFFAERPEGSVSTLKIQRTQQEDSAVYLCASSGERNTEAFFGQGTRLTVV.

The CDR3 reads CASSLQTELRWMSHEQYF. CDR3 nucleotide sequence: TGTGCCAGCTCACTCCAGACAGAGCTCAGGTGGATGTCCCACGAGCAGTACTTC. The chain links TRBV18 to TRBJ2-7, with D possibly being TRBD1 (5 bases). V was clipped by 4 bases and J by 5 bases, with 27 bases between them. Germline CDR1 and CDR2: KGHSH and LQKENI. This CDR3 region has 18 residues.

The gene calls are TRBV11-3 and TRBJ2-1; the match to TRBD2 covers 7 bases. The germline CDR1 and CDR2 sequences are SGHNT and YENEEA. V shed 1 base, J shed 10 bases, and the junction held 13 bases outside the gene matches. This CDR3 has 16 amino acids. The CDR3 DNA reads TGTGCCAGCAGCTTAGGGGGGACTACTCTCCTCGACGAGCAGTTCTTC. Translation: CASSLGGTTLLDEQFF.

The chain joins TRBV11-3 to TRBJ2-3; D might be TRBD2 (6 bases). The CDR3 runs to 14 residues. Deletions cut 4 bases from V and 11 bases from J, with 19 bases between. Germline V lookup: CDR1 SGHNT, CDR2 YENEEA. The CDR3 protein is CASSSAHRGSGQYF. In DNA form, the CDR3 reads TGTGCCAGCAGCTCAGCCCACCGGGGGAGTGGGCAGTATTTT. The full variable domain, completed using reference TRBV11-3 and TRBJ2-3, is EAGVVQSPRYKIIEKKQPVAFWCNPISGHNTLYWYLQNLGQGPELLIRYENEEAVDDSQLPKDRFSAERLKGVDSTLKIQPAELGDSAVYLCASSSAHRGSGQYFGPGTRLTVL.

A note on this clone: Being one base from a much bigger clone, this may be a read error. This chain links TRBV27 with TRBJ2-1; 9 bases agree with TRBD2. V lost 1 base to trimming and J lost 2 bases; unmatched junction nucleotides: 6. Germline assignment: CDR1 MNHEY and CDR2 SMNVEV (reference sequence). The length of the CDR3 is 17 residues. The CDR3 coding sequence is TGTGCCAGCAGTTTATTTTACGGCGGGAGGGCCTACAATGAGCAGTTCTTC. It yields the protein CASSLFYGGRAYNEQFF.

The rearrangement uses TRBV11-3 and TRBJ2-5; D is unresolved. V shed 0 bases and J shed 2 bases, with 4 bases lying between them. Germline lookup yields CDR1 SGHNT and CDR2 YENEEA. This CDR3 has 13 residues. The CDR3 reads CASSLDRQETQYF. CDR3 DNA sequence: TGTGCCAGCAGCTTAGACAGACAAGAGACCCAGTACTTC. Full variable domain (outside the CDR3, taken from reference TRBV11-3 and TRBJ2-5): EAGVVQSPRYKIIEKKQPVAFWCNPISGHNTLYWYLQNLGQGPELLIRYENEEAVDDSQLPKDRFSAERLKGVDSTLKIQPAELGDSAVYLCASSLDRQETQYFGPGTRLLVL.